These 9 T cell receptor beta chains were all obtained from the same sample, sequenced in a study of human T cells and chemical hapten exposure. Each CDR3 protein is one row after TCRdb ran MiXCR on the RACE reads. Among over 55,000 distinct CDR3 sequences listed, roughly 11% were seen once. Described time point: patch test 3, about 24 weeks after DPC sensitization. Sample treatment: therapeutic diphenylcyclopropenone sensitization with weekly scalp DPC. This specimen consisted of whole blood, obtained in connection with sensitization to the hapten diphenylcyclopropenone (DPC). The origin of the receptors is a woman between 45 and 60 years old with alopecia areata. Some clones in this sample may be carry-over from other donors' samples.

CDR3 in amino acids: CASSFTGGNTIYF. The DNA of the CDR3 is TGTGCCAGCAGTTTCACAGGAGGAAACACCATATATTTT. The gene calls are TRBV27 and TRBJ1-3; D is perhaps TRBD1 (5 bases). CDR3 length equals 13 residues. Trimming cost V 3 bases and J 4 bases, with 7 bases left between them. The germline gives CDR1 MNHEY, CDR2 SMNVEV (reference sequence).

This clonotype was seen at least ten times. J is TRBJ2-6 and V is TRBV2; D unresolved. CDR3 length equals 16 residues. Looked up from germline, CDR1 is SNHLY and CDR2 is FYNNEI. The V end lost 4 bases, the J end lost 0 bases, and 10 bases lay between the germline ends. Here the CDR3 reads CASSAELPSGANVLTF. CDR3 DNA: TGTGCCAGCAGTGCTGAACTCCCCTCTGGGGCCAACGTCCTGACTTTC.

Ten or more counts support this clonotype. The CDR3 DNA sequence: TGTGCCAGCAGTCCCGCTAGCGGTCCCTACGAGCAGTACTTC. It translates to CASSPASGPYEQYF. The V and J genes are TRBV28 and TRBJ2-7, with TRBD2 matching over 7 bases. V lost 5 bases, J lost 2 bases, and 6 bases stayed unmatched. Germline V lookup: CDR1 MDHEN, CDR2 SYDVKM. CDR3 length: 14 residues.

This clonotype came up a few times. CDR3 sequence: CASRGVAGGPYNEQFF. The CDR3 coding sequence is TGTGCCAGCAGGGGTGTAGCGGGAGGGCCTTACAATGAGCAGTTCTTC. This chain links TRBV28 with TRBJ2-1; TRBD2 aligns across 11 bases. V lost 6 bases to trimming and J lost 4 bases; unmatched junction nucleotides: 8. The CDR3 loop spans 16 amino acids. The germline V gene encodes CDR1 MDHEN and CDR2 SYDVKM.

This clonotype has ten or more counts. V gene TRBV12-3 or TRBV12-4 combines with J gene TRBJ2-2, with D hard to call. This CDR3 has 12 residues. Deletions cut 3 bases from V and 6 bases from J, with 5 bases between. CDR3 coding DNA: TGTGCCAGCAGTTTCGGCCCCGGGGAGCTGTTTTTT. Residues: CASSFGPGELFF.

This chain joins TRBV7-9 and TRBJ1-6, with TRBD1 as a possible D gene (5 bases). Germline values: CDR1 SEHNR, CDR2 FQNEAQ (reference sequence). The CDR3 loop spans 11 amino acids. The ends were cut back, 5 bases at V and 12 bases at J, with 8 bases in the middle. CDR3 DNA: TGTGCCAGCAGCGGGGGAGGACCCCTCCACTTT. Its protein product is CASSGGGPLHF.

This clonotype was found many times. V is TRBV3-1 and J is TRBJ1-1; D is undetermined. Between the trimmed V and J ends, which lost 5 bases and 5 bases, there was a span of 15 bases. CDR1 is LGHDT, CDR2 YNNKEL, per germline (reference sequence). This CDR3 has 14 amino acids. The CDR3 DNA is TGTGCCAGCAGCAACCGTCCCCTTATGACTGAAGCTTTCTTT. Amino acids: CASSNRPLMTEAFF.

Many counts were recorded for this clonotype. The chain couples TRBV29-1 to TRBJ1-1, with 7 bases matching TRBD1. Germline V CDR1 and CDR2: SQVTM, ANQGSEA. After removal of 0 bases from V and 9 bases from J, the junction contained 7 bases not matched to a gene. The CDR3 is 13 amino acids. CDR3 amino acids: CSVEDTGTAKAFF. The CDR3 region has the DNA TGCAGCGTTGAAGACACCGGGACAGCTAAAGCTTTCTTT.

The table lists this clonotype with a few counts. The CDR3, as DNA: TGCAGTGCCTACGAGCAGTACTTC. Its protein product is CSAYEQYF. The gene calls are TRBV20-1 and TRBJ2-7; no firm D call. Germline values: CDR1 DFQATT, CDR2 SNEGSKA (reference sequence). Trimming stripped 6 bases from V and 3 bases from J, with 0 bases between. The CDR3 is 8 amino acids.